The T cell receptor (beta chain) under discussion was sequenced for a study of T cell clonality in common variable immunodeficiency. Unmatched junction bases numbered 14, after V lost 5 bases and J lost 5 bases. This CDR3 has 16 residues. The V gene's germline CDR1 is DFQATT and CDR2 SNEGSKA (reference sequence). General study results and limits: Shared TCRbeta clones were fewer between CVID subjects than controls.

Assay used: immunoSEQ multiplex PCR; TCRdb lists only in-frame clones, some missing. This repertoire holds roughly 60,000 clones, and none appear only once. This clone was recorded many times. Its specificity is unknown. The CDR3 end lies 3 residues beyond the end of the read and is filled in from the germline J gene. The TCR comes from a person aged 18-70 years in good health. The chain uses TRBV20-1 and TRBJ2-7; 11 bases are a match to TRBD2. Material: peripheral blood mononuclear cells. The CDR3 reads CSAAPKPGLAENEQYF. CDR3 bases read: TGCAGTGCTGCCCCCAAGCCGGGACTAGCGGAAAACGAG.